A single sample is the source of the 27 T cell receptor beta chains below, sequenced in a study of T cell changes during pregnancy in multiple sclerosis. The method was immunoSEQ multiplex PCR; TCRdb's version includes in-frame clones alone and lacks a portion of them. The table lists 50,000 to 80,000 clones, 90% to 95% of them singletons. The source material was CD8+ T cells from peripheral blood mononuclear cells, sampled before pregnancy. The origin of the receptors is a female donor with multiple sclerosis, enrolled in a pregnancy study.

This chain uses TRBV5-6 with TRBJ1-3, with 8 bases identical to TRBD1. This CDR3 has 16 amino acids. V gave up 2 bases and J gave up 2 bases; unmatched junction bases: 6. Looked up from germline, CDR1 is SGHDT and CDR2 is YYEEEE. The CDR3 region has the DNA TGTGCCAGCAGCTTCGGTACAGGGGGAGCTGGAAACACCATATATTTT. Translating it yields CASSFGTGGAGNTIYF.

The count of this clone is one. This chain connects TRBV6-5 to TRBJ2-3; no clear D gene. CDR1 MNHEY and CDR2 SVGAGI come from the germline V gene. The CDR3 has 13 residues. V was clipped by 3 bases and J by 4 bases, with 8 bases between them. The CDR3 DNA sequence: TGTGCCAGCAGTTATGGTTCGGCAGATACGCAGTATTTT. Encoded protein: CASSYGSADTQYF.

The J gene is TRBJ1-5, the V gene TRBV9; D is unresolved. CDR3 length: 14 residues. The V end lost 4 bases, the J end lost 6 bases, and 14 bases lay between the germline ends. Germline loops: CDR1 SGDLS, CDR2 YYNGEE. CDR3 amino acids: CASSPADGLQPQHF. The CDR3 DNA reads TGTGCCAGCAGCCCCGCAGATGGCCTTCAGCCCCAGCATTTT.

The V and J genes are TRBV5-8 and TRBJ1-2, with D perhaps matching TRBD1 (6 bases). Germline CDR1 and CDR2: SGHTS and YDEGEE. The CDR3 is 14 amino acids. The V and J ends lost 0 bases and 7 bases respectively, with 13 bases between them. The CDR3 is CASSLAGGLIGYTF. The CDR3 DNA is TGTGCCAGCAGCTTGGCCGGGGGGCTCATTGGCTACACCTTC.

This clone showed up just a few times. The chain links TRBV27 to TRBJ1-5; no reliable D call. Germline values: CDR1 MNHEY, CDR2 SMNVEV (reference sequence). V was trimmed by 3 bases and J by 5 bases, leaving 8 bases between them. This CDR3 has 13 amino acids. The CDR3 sequence is CASSFGVHQPQHF. The CDR3 coding sequence is TGTGCCAGCAGTTTCGGGGTGCATCAGCCCCAGCATTTT.

The chain carries TRBV6-5 and TRBJ2-5, with 8 bases fitting TRBD1. Trimming at V came to 5 bases and at J to 7 bases, leaving 0 bases not matched to a gene. The CDR3 has 11 residues. Germline CDR1 reads MNHEY; CDR2 reads SVGAGI. The CDR3 sequence: CASSGQGTQYF. CDR3 DNA sequence: TGTGCCAGCAGTGGACAGGGGACCCAGTACTTC.

This chain uses TRBV27 with TRBJ2-2, with 7 positions matching TRBD1. Germline V CDR1 and CDR2: MNHEY, SMNVEV (reference sequence). There are 16 residues in the CDR3. Trimming took 4 bases from V and 0 from J; bases not matched to a gene: 5. CDR3 nucleotide sequence: TGTGCCAGCAGTTCATGGACAGGAACGAACACCGGGGAGCTGTTTTTT. Its translation: CASSSWTGTNTGELFF.

The J gene is TRBJ2-1, the V gene TRBV5-6, with TRBD2 identical over 11 bases. The CDR3 is 16 residues long. J gave up 9 bases and V 0 bases, and 8 bases lay outside the gene matches. Germline-derived CDR1 and CDR2 are SGHDT and YYEEEE. The DNA of the CDR3 is TGTGCCAGCAGCTTGGCCTTAGCGGGGGGGCTAGGTGAGCAGTTCTTC. Translated: CASSLALAGGLGEQFF.

V and J are TRBV14 and TRBJ1-1, with no clear D. V lost 3 bases and J lost 6, with 11 bases in between. The CDR3 covers 13 residues. Germline V lookup: CDR1 SGHDN, CDR2 FVKESK. This CDR3 reads CASSQANLAEAFF. CDR3 DNA: TGTGCCAGCAGCCAGGCCAACCTCGCTGAAGCTTTCTTT.

The chain couples TRBV25-1 to TRBJ2-2, with D possibly matching TRBD1 (6 bases). Germline loops: CDR1 MGHDK, CDR2 SYGVNS. Trimming pared 2 bases from V and 1 base from J, leaving 14 bases between. The CDR3 is 17 amino acids. The CDR3 coding sequence is TGTGCCAGCAGTGAACTGGGGGCTGGGTTGAACACCGGGGAGCTGTTTTTT. It specifies CASSELGAGLNTGELFF. Drawing the rest from reference TRBV25-1 and TRBJ2-2, the complete variable domain is EADIYQTPRYLVIGTGKKITLECSQTMGHDKMYWYQQDPGMELHLIHYSYGVNSTEKGDLSSESTVSRIRTEHFPLTLESARPSHTSQYLCASSELGAGLNTGELFFGEGSRLTVL.

V is TRBV4-2 and J is TRBJ1-4; D unresolved. Looked up from germline, CDR1 is LGHNA and CDR2 is YNFKEQ. Between the trimmed V and J ends, which lost 0 bases and 3 bases, there was a span of 11 bases. The CDR3 is 16 residues long. The CDR3 protein is CASSQDPQAPNEKLFF. The CDR3 DNA follows: TGTGCCAGCAGCCAAGATCCCCAGGCTCCTAATGAAAAACTGTTTTTT.

The V gene is TRBV28, the J gene TRBJ1-2; D is unresolved. Germline V CDR1 and CDR2: MDHEN, SYDVKM. V was pared by 6 bases and J by 8 bases, with 19 bases between. The CDR3 sequence is 14 residues long. The CDR3 loop reads CASSLRGSAGGYTF. CDR3 DNA: TGTGCCAGCAGCCTTCGAGGCAGCGCGGGCGGCTACACCTTC.

The V gene is TRBV25-1, the J gene TRBJ2-7; D possibly corresponds to TRBD1 (5 bases). The CDR3 length is 12 residues. Trimming took 4 bases from V and 3 from J, leaving 7 bases between them. Germline CDR1 reads MGHDK; CDR2 reads SYGVNS. CDR3 nucleotides: TGTGCCAGCAGTGCCCAGGGCTACGAGCAGTACTTC. As protein: CASSAQGYEQYF.

The V call is TRBV7-2, the J call TRBJ2-7, with a possible D match to TRBD1 (5 bases). This CDR3 region has 12 residues. Trimming pared 1 base from V and 7 bases from J, leaving 8 bases between. The germline V gene has CDR1 SGHTA and CDR2 FQGNSA. The CDR3 sequence is CASSLEYREQYF. DNA for the CDR3: TGTGCCAGCAGCTTAGAGTACAGGGAGCAGTACTTC. Based on the CDR3 plus reference TRBV7-2 and TRBJ2-7, the full variable domain is GAGVSQSPSNKVTEKGKDVELRCDPISGHTALYWYRQSLGQGLEFLIYFQGNSAPDKSGLPSDRFSAERTGGSVSTLTIQRTQQEDSAVYLCASSLEYREQYFGPGTRLTVT.

The rearrangement uses TRBV9 and TRBJ2-1; 10 nucleotides line up with TRBD2. V shed 0 bases and J 7 bases; nucleotides not matched to a gene: 4. This CDR3 has 15 residues. CDR1 SGDLS and CDR2 YYNGEE come from the germline V gene. CDR3 amino acids: CASSVGGSGGNEQFF. The CDR3 DNA follows: TGTGCCAGCAGCGTAGGAGGTAGCGGGGGGAATGAGCAGTTCTTC. Filled out from reference TRBV9 and TRBJ2-1, the complete variable domain reads DSGVTQTPKHLITATGQRVTLRCSPRSGDLSVYWYQQSLDQGLQFLIQYYNGEERAKGNILERFSAQQFPDLHSELNLSSLELGDSALYFCASSVGGSGGNEQFFGPGTRLTVL.

This clone was counted a few times. The rearrangement uses TRBV6-6 and TRBJ1-1; D is uncertain. V lost 7 bases to trimming and J lost 1 base, with 7 bases between them. This CDR3 has 12 residues. Per germline, CDR1 MNHNY and CDR2 SVGAGI (reference sequence). CDR3 residues: CASTPGNTEAFF. CDR3 nucleotide sequence: TGTGCCAGCACCCCGGGGAACACTGAAGCTTTCTTT.

This sequence joins TRBV29-1 and TRBJ2-7, with 9 positions matching TRBD1. V gave up 6 bases and J gave up 3 bases; unmatched junction bases: 6. The germline CDR1 and CDR2 sequences are SQVTM and ANQGSEA. The CDR3 runs 13 residues. The CDR3 sequence: CSVATGGGYEQYF. DNA of the CDR3: TGCAGCGTAGCCACAGGGGGCGGCTACGAGCAGTACTTC.

The rearrangement uses TRBV4-1 and TRBJ2-7; TRBD1 matches at 7 bases. The CDR3 length is 17 residues. The ends lost 0 bases at V and 5 bases at J; junction bases unmatched: 13. Germline loops: CDR1 MGHRA, CDR2 YSYEKL. The CDR3 protein is CASSQEGAQDRVDEQYF. As DNA, the CDR3 is TGCGCCAGCAGCCAAGAGGGGGCTCAAGACAGGGTGGACGAGCAGTACTTC.

The rearrangement uses TRBV6-1 and TRBJ2-3; 8 positions match TRBD2. CDR3 length: 14 amino acids. The V gene end was trimmed by 7 bases and the J gene end by 4 bases; junction bases not matched to a gene: 7. Germline V gene lookup returns CDR1 MNHNS and CDR2 SASEGT. CDR3 sequence: CASNPGGVPDTQYF. DNA for the CDR3: TGTGCCAGCAACCCCGGGGGGGTTCCAGATACGCAGTATTTT.

In this sample, this clone turned up a few times. The CDR3: CASSLSRVFLEQYF. The CDR3 bases are TGTGCCAGCAGTTTATCGAGGGTCTTCCTCGAGCAGTACTTC. The gene calls are TRBV27 and TRBJ2-7, with D maybe TRBD2 (5 bases). Germline V gene sequence: CDR1 MNHEY, CDR2 SMNVEV (reference sequence). Trimming took 0 bases from V and 6 from J, leaving 12 bases between them. CDR3 length equals 14 residues.

CDR3 sequence: CASSQDPSYGYTF. Here the CDR3 DNA reads TGTGCCAGCAGCCAAGATCCATCCTATGGCTACACCTTC. This chain uses TRBV14 with TRBJ1-2, with no clear D. V gave up 0 bases and J gave up 4 bases, with 6 bases separating them. CDR3 length equals 13 residues. Germline V gives CDR1 SGHDN, CDR2 FVKESK.

The chain is built from TRBV27 and TRBJ2-7, with 10 bases matching TRBD1. V trimming: 1 base; J trimming: 0 bases; junction bases outside the gene matches: 6. Germline loops: CDR1 MNHEY, CDR2 SMNVEV (reference sequence). The CDR3 has 17 amino acids. This CDR3 is CASSLLGGQGSSYEQYF. CDR3 DNA sequence: TGTGCCAGCAGTTTATTGGGGGGACAGGGGTCCTCCTACGAGCAGTACTTC.

The V gene is TRBV11-1, the J gene TRBJ2-7, with unresolved D. V was pared by 1 base and J by 2 bases, with 6 bases between. Germline lookup yields CDR1 SGHAT and CDR2 FQDESV (reference sequence). The CDR3 spans 13 residues. For the CDR3, the DNA is TGTGCCAGCAGCTTAGGGCGGACCTACGAGCAGTACTTC. This translates into CASSLGRTYEQYF. Drawing the rest from reference TRBV11-1 and TRBJ2-7, the complete variable domain is EAEVAQSPRYKITEKSQAVAFWCDPISGHATLYWYRQILGQGPELLVQFQDESVVDDSQLPKDRFSAERLKGVDSTLKIQPAELGDSAMYLCASSLGRTYEQYFGPGTRLTVT.

The chain combines TRBV5-6 with TRBJ2-7; D remains unclear. This CDR3 has 14 amino acids. V lost 0 bases, J lost 5 bases, and 12 bases lay in between. Germline V gene sequence: CDR1 SGHDT, CDR2 YYEEEE. CDR3 sequence reads: CASSLALAVHEQYF. The DNA of the CDR3 is TGTGCCAGCAGCTTGGCCTTGGCAGTGCACGAGCAGTACTTC.

The rearrangement links TRBV7-2 to TRBJ2-1; TRBD2 matches 8 bases. There are 13 residues in the CDR3. The V and J ends lost 8 bases and 8 bases, in that order; junction bases with no gene match: 8. The germline V gene has CDR1 SGHTA and CDR2 FQGNSA. In nucleotides, the CDR3 is TGTGCCAGCTTCGGGGGGGCGGTTGATGAGCAGTTCTTC. Translating it yields CASFGGAVDEQFF. Using reference TRBV7-2 and TRBJ2-1 for the parts outside the CDR3, the full variable domain is GAGVSQSPSNKVTEKGKDVELRCDPISGHTALYWYRQSLGQGLEFLIYFQGNSAPDKSGLPSDRFSAERTGGSVSTLTIQRTQQEDSAVYLCASFGGAVDEQFFGPGTRLTVL.

The gene calls are TRBV5-6 and TRBJ2-7; the match to TRBD1 covers 8 bases. The junction had 5 bases not matched to a gene; V was cut back by 4 bases and J by 5 bases. The length of the CDR3 is 13 residues. CDR1 and CDR2 (germline): SGHDT, YYEEEE. The DNA for the CDR3 is TGTGCCAGCAGCCTCGGACAGGGCAACGAGCAGTACTTC. As protein: CASSLGQGNEQYF.

This clone was detected only once. The chain combines TRBV13 with TRBJ2-3, with 14 bases identical to TRBD2. The CDR3 loop spans 18 amino acids. Germline CDR1 PRHDT, CDR2 FYEKMQ (reference sequence). The ends lost 5 bases at V and 0 bases at J; junction bases unmatched: 7. In DNA, the CDR3 is TGTGCCAGCAGCACGACTAGCGGGGGGGGGAAAAGCACAGATACGCAGTATTTT. It specifies CASSTTSGGGKSTDTQYF. The full variable domain, completed using reference TRBV13 and TRBJ2-3, is AAGVIQSPRHLIKEKRETATLKCYPIPRHDTVYWYQQGPGQDPQFLISFYEKMQSDKGSIPDRFSAQQFSDYHSELNMSSLELGDSALYFCASSTTSGGGKSTDTQYFGPGTRLTVL.